This T cell receptor (beta chain) was obtained from a study of memory CD4+ T cells and cytomegalovirus serostatus. Study processing details: After removing out-of-frame reads, over 2 million distinct TCRbeta sequences remained. Using immunoSEQ multiplex PCR, the repertoire was profiled, and TCRdb retains in-frame clones only, with some absent. V and J calls and clone size are those listed in that table; D and trimming were worked out from the DNA. The sample lists 45,000 to 60,000 clones, 60% to 85% occurring once. Single viable CD3+CD4+CD8-CD45RO+ cells were sorted as the memory CD4+ T cells. CDR3 length: 13 residues. The V and J ends lost 0 bases and 9 bases respectively, with 11 bases between them. Germline CDR1 is SGHDT and CDR2 is YYEEEE.

V and J are TRBV5-6 and TRBJ2-3; maybe TRBD2 (6 bases). The sequence derives from an adult in good health and CMV-seropositive. Sequencing input: memory CD4+ T cells from blood. CDR3 residues: CASSLVSAGTQYF. In DNA form, the CDR3 reads TGTGCCAGCAGCTTGGTCTCTGCGGGGACGCAGTATTTT.